The rows below give T cell receptor beta chains drawn from one sample of a study of cytomegalovirus exposure and HLA in healthy donors. Only in-frame clones appear in the TCRdb table, and some are missing; sequencing was by immunoSEQ multiplex PCR. The table shows 200,000 or so clones, with roughly 80% occurring only once. What was sequenced was PBMCs. These receptors all come from a girl aged 2 to 9 in good health and CMV-seronegative. CDR3s include the opening cysteine and the closing phenylalanine or tryptophan. The order of the fields is V gene, J gene, D gene, clone size, CDR3 protein, CDR3 DNA. A D gene is named only where the DNA matches it firmly. Size tells how often a clone was seen (once, few, many) or the class of an expanded clone, and some rows leave it out.

V gene: TRBV6-5; J gene: TRBJ1-1; D gene: -; clone size: -; CDR3 protein: CASSYSGVLSEAFF; CDR3 DNA: TGTGCCAGCAGTTATAGCGGGGTACTTTCTGAAGCTTTCTTT
V gene: TRBV4-1; J gene: TRBJ2-2; D gene: -; clone size: -; CDR3 protein: CASSQFWGAGGELFF; CDR3 DNA: TGCGCCAGCAGCCAGTTTTGGGGAGCTGGGGGGGAGCTGTTTTTT
V gene: TRBV6-5; J gene: TRBJ2-5; D gene: -; clone size: -; CDR3 protein: CASSSKLREETQYF; CDR3 DNA: TGTGCCAGCAGCTCCAAGCTGAGGGAAGAGACCCAGTACTTC
V gene: TRBV5-1; J gene: TRBJ2-1; D gene: TRBD1; clone size: -; CDR3 protein: CASSRLGTGDYNEQFF; CDR3 DNA: TGCGCCAGCAGCCGGCTTGGGACAGGGGACTACAATGAGCAGTTCTTC
V gene: TRBV7-9; J gene: TRBJ2-3; D gene: TRBD1; clone size: -; CDR3 protein: CASSLAGTGTADTQYF; CDR3 DNA: TGTGCCAGCAGCTTAGCCGGGACAGGGACCGCAGATACGCAGTATTTT
V gene: TRBV10-3; J gene: TRBJ2-5; D gene: TRBD1; clone size: -; CDR3 protein: CAARDRVGETQYF; CDR3 DNA: TGTGCGGCTAGGGACAGGGTGGGTGAGACCCAGTACTTC
V gene: TRBV7-9; J gene: TRBJ2-7; D gene: -; clone size: once; CDR3 protein: CASSFLTTQERTIYEQYF; CDR3 DNA: TGTGCCAGCAGCTTTTTGACGACCCAGGAAAGAACCATCTACGAGCAGTACTTC
V gene: TRBV6-1; J gene: TRBJ2-7; D gene: -; clone size: -; CDR3 protein: CASSEGSSVGVEQYF; CDR3 DNA: TGTGCCAGCAGTGAAGGTAGTAGCGTCGGAGTGGAGCAGTACTTC
V gene: TRBV30; J gene: TRBJ2-3; D gene: TRBD2; clone size: -; CDR3 protein: CAWGLAADTQYF; CDR3 DNA: TGTGCCTGGGGACTAGCGGCAGATACGCAGTATTTT
V gene: TRBV5-4; J gene: TRBJ2-7; D gene: TRBD1; clone size: -; CDR3 protein: CASSSGTDPTYEQYF; CDR3 DNA: TGTGCCAGCAGCTCTGGGACAGATCCGACCTACGAGCAGTACTTC
V gene: TRBV6-6; J gene: TRBJ1-2; D gene: -; clone size: -; CDR3 protein: CASRKDRSNYGYTF; CDR3 DNA: TGTGCCAGCAGAAAAGACAGGTCTAACTATGGCTACACCTTC
V gene: TRBV18; J gene: TRBJ1-1; D gene: -; clone size: -; CDR3 protein: CASSPQQGPNTEAFF; CDR3 DNA: TGTGCCAGCTCACCACAACAGGGACCGAACACTGAAGCTTTCTTT
V gene: TRBV7-9; J gene: TRBJ2-1; D gene: TRBD2; clone size: -; CDR3 protein: CSSSKGRAGLFWNEQFF; CDR3 DNA: TGTTCCAGCAGCAAAGGGAGGGCCGGTTTGTTTTGGAATGAGCAGTTCTTC
V gene: TRBV20-1; J gene: TRBJ2-7; D gene: TRBD1; clone size: -; CDR3 protein: CSPSQGGEQYF; CDR3 DNA: TGCAGTCCCTCACAGGGGGGCGAGCAGTACTTC
V gene: TRBV18; J gene: TRBJ1-4; D gene: TRBD1; clone size: -; CDR3 protein: CASSPQGANEKLFF; CDR3 DNA: TGTGCCAGCTCACCGCAGGGGGCAAATGAAAAACTGTTTTTT
V gene: TRBV4-2; J gene: TRBJ2-5; D gene: -; clone size: -; CDR3 protein: CASSQDGPEPGETQYF; CDR3 DNA: TGTGCCAGCAGCCAAGACGGACCGGAGCCGGGGGAGACCCAGTACTTC
V gene: TRBV5-1; J gene: TRBJ2-7; D gene: TRBD2; clone size: few; CDR3 protein: CASSIPGLAASSYEQYF; CDR3 DNA: TGCGCCAGCAGCATTCCGGGACTAGCGGCAAGCTCCTACGAGCAGTACTTC
V gene: TRBV6-1; J gene: TRBJ1-6; D gene: -; clone size: -; CDR3 protein: CASSLHSDGNSPLHF; CDR3 DNA: TGTGCCAGCAGTTTACATAGCGACGGAAATTCACCCCTCCACTTT
V gene: TRBV5-5; J gene: TRBJ1-6; D gene: -; clone size: few; CDR3 protein: CASSPRQVLSSYNSPLHF; CDR3 DNA: TGTGCCAGCAGCCCTCGACAGGTGTTAAGCTCCTATAATTCACCCCTCCACTTT
V gene: TRBV19; J gene: TRBJ1-1; D gene: -; clone size: -; CDR3 protein: CATKGVTEAFF; CDR3 DNA: TGTGCCACCAAAGGGGTAACTGAAGCTTTCTTT
V gene: TRBV5-6; J gene: TRBJ1-2; D gene: -; clone size: -; CDR3 protein: CASSLSGSHYGYTF; CDR3 DNA: TGTGCCAGCAGCTTGTCGGGGAGTCACTATGGCTACACCTTC
V gene: TRBV19; J gene: TRBJ2-1; D gene: TRBD2; clone size: -; CDR3 protein: CATHPGLGAREQFF; CDR3 DNA: TGTGCCACCCATCCGGGACTAGGAGCAAGAGAGCAGTTCTTC
V gene: TRBV4-1; J gene: TRBJ1-1; D gene: -; clone size: few; CDR3 protein: CASSHLGRGEKNTEAFF; CDR3 DNA: TGCGCCAGCAGTCATCTGGGCCGGGGAGAGAAGAACACTGAAGCTTTCTTT
V gene: TRBV19; J gene: TRBJ2-3; D gene: TRBD2; clone size: -; CDR3 protein: CASSTVAGVSTDTQYF; CDR3 DNA: TGTGCCAGTAGTACGGTAGCGGGAGTGAGCACAGATACGCAGTATTTT
V gene: TRBV18; J gene: TRBJ2-3; D gene: -; clone size: once; CDR3 protein: CASSPRDGSGDTQYF; CDR3 DNA: TGTGCCAGCTCACCACGCGACGGGAGTGGTGATACGCAGTATTTT
V gene: TRBV6-1; J gene: TRBJ1-1; D gene: -; clone size: -; CDR3 protein: CASRLTVEAFF; CDR3 DNA: TGTGCCAGCCGTCTTACGGTTGAAGCTTTCTTT
V gene: TRBV2; J gene: TRBJ2-5; D gene: -; clone size: -; CDR3 protein: CASSPRAPGRVTGQYF; CDR3 DNA: TGTGCCAGCAGTCCACGGGCCCCTGGTAGGGTCACGGGGCAGTACTTC
V gene: TRBV7-6; J gene: TRBJ2-3; D gene: -; clone size: -; CDR3 protein: CASSLIGQNTQYF; CDR3 DNA: TGTGCCAGCAGCTTAATCGGACAGAATACGCAGTATTTT
V gene: TRBV13; J gene: TRBJ1-3; D gene: -; clone size: -; CDR3 protein: CASSRPDTGNTIYF; CDR3 DNA: TGTGCCAGCAGTCGACCGGACACCGGAAACACCATATATTTT
V gene: TRBV6-1; J gene: TRBJ1-3; D gene: TRBD1; clone size: -; CDR3 protein: CASASQGAGNTIYF; CDR3 DNA: TGTGCCAGCGCGTCACAGGGGGCTGGAAACACCATATATTTT
V gene: TRBV10-3; J gene: TRBJ1-4; D gene: -; clone size: few; CDR3 protein: CAISDRPNEKLFF; CDR3 DNA: TGTGCCATCAGCGACAGGCCTAATGAAAAACTGTTTTTT
V gene: TRBV19; J gene: TRBJ1-1; D gene: -; clone size: -; CDR3 protein: CASSPYYNTEAFF; CDR3 DNA: TGTGCCAGTAGTCCGTACTACAACACTGAAGCTTTCTTT
V gene: TRBV27; J gene: TRBJ1-4; D gene: -; clone size: -; CDR3 protein: CASRPLGLEIEKLFF; CDR3 DNA: TGTGCCAGCAGGCCCCTCGGACTAGAAATTGAGAAACTGTTTTTT
V gene: TRBV2; J gene: TRBJ1-6; D gene: TRBD1; clone size: -; CDR3 protein: CASSRGQGNSPLHF; CDR3 DNA: TGTGCCAGCAGCCGTGGACAGGGAAACTCACCCCTCCACTTT
V gene: TRBV5-6; J gene: TRBJ1-2; D gene: TRBD1; clone size: -; CDR3 protein: CASSEAGGGGYTF; CDR3 DNA: TGTGCCAGCAGCGAAGCAGGGGGTGGTGGCTACACCTTC
V gene: TRBV15; J gene: TRBJ1-1; D gene: -; clone size: -; CDR3 protein: CATSSGQWSEAFF; CDR3 DNA: TGTGCCACCAGCAGTGGCCAGTGGTCTGAAGCTTTCTTT
V gene: TRBV23-1; J gene: TRBJ1-3; D gene: TRBD1; clone size: few; CDR3 protein: CASSQSGHGTASSGNTIYF; CDR3 DNA: TGCGCCAGCAGTCAATCGGGACACGGGACAGCCTCCTCTGGAAACACCATATATTTT
V gene: TRBV7-7; J gene: TRBJ2-3; D gene: TRBD2; clone size: -; CDR3 protein: CASSSGLGETDTQYF; CDR3 DNA: TGTGCCAGCAGCTCGGGACTAGGGGAGACAGATACGCAGTATTTT
V gene: TRBV4-1; J gene: TRBJ2-3; D gene: TRBD1; clone size: -; CDR3 protein: CASSQSGQAMTDTQYF; CDR3 DNA: TGCGCCAGCAGCCAGTCAGGACAGGCAATGACAGATACGCAGTATTTT
V gene: TRBV27; J gene: TRBJ1-1; D gene: TRBD1; clone size: -; CDR3 protein: CASSSNIRWDRGLAEAFF; CDR3 DNA: TGTGCCAGCAGTTCAAATATCCGTTGGGACAGGGGTTTGGCTGAAGCTTTCTTT
V gene: TRBV19; J gene: TRBJ2-7; D gene: TRBD1; clone size: -; CDR3 protein: CASSPGTAYEQYF; CDR3 DNA: TGTGCCAGTAGTCCCGGGACAGCCTACGAGCAGTACTTC
V gene: TRBV11-1; J gene: TRBJ2-5; D gene: TRBD2; clone size: -; CDR3 protein: CASRASGSGETQYF; CDR3 DNA: TGTGCCAGCAGGGCTAGCGGGAGTGGTGAGACCCAGTACTTC
V gene: TRBV2; J gene: TRBJ1-4; D gene: -; clone size: once; CDR3 protein: CASRDPGELFF; CDR3 DNA: TGTGCCAGCAGGGATCCGGGAGAGCTGTTTTTT
V gene: TRBV5-1; J gene: TRBJ2-7; D gene: -; clone size: -; CDR3 protein: CASSLLWGVREQYF; CDR3 DNA: TGCGCCAGCAGCTTGTTGTGGGGGGTTCGCGAGCAGTACTTC
V gene: TRBV5-4; J gene: TRBJ1-1; D gene: -; clone size: -; CDR3 protein: CASSFTRSAGARDTEAFF; CDR3 DNA: TGTGCCAGCAGCTTTACACGATCAGCAGGGGCGAGGGACACTGAAGCTTTCTTT
V gene: TRBV7-3; J gene: TRBJ2-1; D gene: TRBD1; clone size: -; CDR3 protein: CASSFGTGYNEQFF; CDR3 DNA: TGTGCCAGCAGCTTTGGGACAGGGTACAATGAGCAGTTCTTC
V gene: TRBV4-1; J gene: TRBJ2-2; D gene: -; clone size: -; CDR3 protein: CASSHGLARSGELFF; CDR3 DNA: TGCGCCAGCAGCCATGGTCTAGCGAGGTCCGGGGAGCTGTTTTTT
V gene: TRBV10-1; J gene: TRBJ2-7; D gene: TRBD1; clone size: -; CDR3 protein: CASSESTGQGYEQYF; CDR3 DNA: TGCGCCAGCAGTGAGTCGACAGGACAGGGGTACGAGCAGTACTTC
V gene: TRBV2; J gene: TRBJ2-3; D gene: TRBD2; clone size: -; CDR3 protein: CASSGLATQYF; CDR3 DNA: TGTGCCAGCAGTGGACTAGCCACGCAGTATTTT
V gene: TRBV5-1; J gene: TRBJ1-1; D gene: -; clone size: few; CDR3 protein: CASSLEPNTEAFF; CDR3 DNA: TGCGCCAGCAGCTTGGAGCCCAACACTGAAGCTTTCTTT
V gene: TRBV7-6; J gene: TRBJ1-1; D gene: -; clone size: -; CDR3 protein: CASSLAGGATTLREAFF; CDR3 DNA: TGTGCCAGCAGCTTAGCGGGGGGGGCCACTACTTTAAGGGAAGCTTTCTTT
V gene: TRBV2; J gene: TRBJ1-6; D gene: -; clone size: once; CDR3 protein: CASSVPDSPLHF; CDR3 DNA: TGTGCCAGCAGTGTCCCAGATTCACCCCTCCACTTT
V gene: TRBV7-2; J gene: TRBJ2-1; D gene: TRBD1; clone size: -; CDR3 protein: CASSLGWGQGASGEQFF; CDR3 DNA: TGTGCCAGCAGCTTGGGGTGGGGACAGGGGGCGAGCGGTGAGCAGTTCTTC
V gene: TRBV6-5; J gene: TRBJ2-5; D gene: -; clone size: -; CDR3 protein: CASSYGGKETQYF; CDR3 DNA: TGTGCCAGCAGTTACGGGGGGAAGGAGACCCAGTACTTC
V gene: TRBV29-1; J gene: TRBJ2-7; D gene: -; clone size: -; CDR3 protein: CSVEGQTGDEQYF; CDR3 DNA: TGCAGCGTTGAAGGCCAGACCGGAGACGAGCAGTACTTC
V gene: TRBV7-6; J gene: TRBJ2-2; D gene: TRBD1; clone size: -; CDR3 protein: CASSLGVRQGFRGAGELFF; CDR3 DNA: TGTGCCAGCAGCTTAGGGGTAAGACAGGGGTTCCGAGGGGCCGGGGAGCTGTTTTTT
V gene: TRBV18; J gene: TRBJ1-2; D gene: -; clone size: -; CDR3 protein: CASSPTQAYYGYTF; CDR3 DNA: TGTGCCAGCTCACCAACACAGGCTTACTATGGCTACACCTTC
V gene: TRBV30; J gene: TRBJ2-1; D gene: TRBD2; clone size: -; CDR3 protein: CAWSPSSGKQFF; CDR3 DNA: TGTGCCTGGAGTCCTTCTAGCGGTAAGCAGTTCTTC
V gene: TRBV9; J gene: TRBJ1-2; D gene: -; clone size: -; CDR3 protein: CASSVVQVYGYTF; CDR3 DNA: TGTGCCAGCAGCGTAGTGCAGGTATATGGCTACACCTTC
V gene: TRBV10-3; J gene: TRBJ1-1; D gene: -; clone size: -; CDR3 protein: CAISEYPTPEAAGTEAFF; CDR3 DNA: TGTGCCATCAGTGAGTACCCTACCCCCGAGGCGGCGGGGACTGAAGCTTTCTTT